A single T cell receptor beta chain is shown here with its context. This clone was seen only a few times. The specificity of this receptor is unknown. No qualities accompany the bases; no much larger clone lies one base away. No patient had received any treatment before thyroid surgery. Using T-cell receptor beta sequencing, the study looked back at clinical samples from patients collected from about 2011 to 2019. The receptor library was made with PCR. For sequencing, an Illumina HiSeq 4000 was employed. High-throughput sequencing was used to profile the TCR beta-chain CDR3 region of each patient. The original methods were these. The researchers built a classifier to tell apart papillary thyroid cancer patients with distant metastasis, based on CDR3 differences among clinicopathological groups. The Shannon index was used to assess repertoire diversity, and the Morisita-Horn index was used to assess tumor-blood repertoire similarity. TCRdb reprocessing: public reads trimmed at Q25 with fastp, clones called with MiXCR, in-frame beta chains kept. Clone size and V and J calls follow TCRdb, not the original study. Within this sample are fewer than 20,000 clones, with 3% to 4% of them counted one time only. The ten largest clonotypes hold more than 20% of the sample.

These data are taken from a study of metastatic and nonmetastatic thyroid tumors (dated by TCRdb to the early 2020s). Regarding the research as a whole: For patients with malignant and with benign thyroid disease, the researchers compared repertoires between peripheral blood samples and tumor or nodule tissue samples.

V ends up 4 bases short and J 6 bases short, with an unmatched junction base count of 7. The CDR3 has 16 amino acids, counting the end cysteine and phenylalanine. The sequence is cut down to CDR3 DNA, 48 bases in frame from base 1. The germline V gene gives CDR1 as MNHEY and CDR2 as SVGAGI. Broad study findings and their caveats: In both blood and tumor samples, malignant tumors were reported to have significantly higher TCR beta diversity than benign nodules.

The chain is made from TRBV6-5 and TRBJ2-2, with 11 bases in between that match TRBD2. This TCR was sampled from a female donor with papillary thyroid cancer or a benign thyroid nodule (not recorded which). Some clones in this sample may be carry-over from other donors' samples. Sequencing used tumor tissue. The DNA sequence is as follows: TGTGCCAGCAGTTCCACTAGCGGGGGTGTATCCGGGGAGCTGTTTTTT. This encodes CASSSTSGGVSGELFF.